This entry concerns a single T cell receptor beta chain. Its antigen is unknown. Germline values: CDR1 MNHEY, CDR2 SVGAGI. V lost 8 bases, J lost 4 bases, and 17 bases lay in between. The CDR3 extends over 14 amino acids. This entry comes from a study of vaccination effects on CD4 cells after COVID-19. Within the ViraFEST assay, antigen-specific CD4+ T cells underwent expansion with viral peptide pools prior to sequencing. Culturing for around ten days preceded CD4+ T cell isolation. Vaccination of participants consisted of two doses of either the BNT162b2 or mRNA-1273 vaccine. Some clones are missing from TCRdb's copy, which holds only in-frame ones; the method was immunoSEQ multiplex PCR. This sample has around 33,000 clones, with more than 75% found just once.

V and J are TRBV6-5 and TRBJ1-1, with a possible D match to TRBD1 (6 bases). Sequences were derived from CD4+ T cells from PBMCs cultured with HCoV-NL63 spike peptides, sampled after COVID-19 vaccination. The source of this sequence is a human donor who received a COVID-19 vaccine. Some clones in this sample may be carry-over from other donors' samples. The CDR3 region has the DNA TGTGCCAGCTCCTCACCAGGGGAGGTCACTGAAGCTTTCTTT. It encodes CASSSPGEVTEAFF.